This TCR beta chain was retrieved from a study of molecular identifiers for immune sequencing clone quantification. At least ten counts were recorded for this clonotype. Its antigen is undetermined. TCRdb reprocessed the PCR reads via MiXCR and lists one record per CDR3 protein. This sample yields approximately 630,000 distinct CDR3 sequences, of which 25% are seen a single time; about 0.84% belongs to the top ten. Whole-study results and caveats: Clones of above 20 RNA copies carried over 98% of effector molecules; in naive cells they carried under 1%.

The V gene lost 5 bases and the J gene lost 6 bases, with 14 bases spanning the gap. The CDR3 length is 13 residues. The germline V gene has CDR1 LNHDA and CDR2 SQIVND (reference sequence). The sorting of naive CD8 T cells used the CD8+CD4-CCR7+CD45RA+ phenotype. Sample: naive CD8+ T cells from blood, with Jurkat cell RNA spiked in. Sample subset: FACS-sorted CD8+CD4-CCR7+CD45RA+ naive T cells. The gene calls are TRBV19 and TRBJ2-7; D gene ambiguous. The sequence was collected from a human donor in good health. Some libraries in this study had Jurkat cell RNA spiked in. The CDR3 coding sequence is TGTGCCAGTAGTCCCGGCGTGGGGTTCGAGCAGTACTTC. Its protein product is CASSPGVGFEQYF.